This entry concerns a single T cell receptor (beta chain). What it recognizes is unknown. The CDR3 length is 17 residues. Germline V gene sequence: CDR1 SGHRS, CDR2 YFSETQ. Trimming shortened V by 4 bases and J by 3 bases, and 23 bases separated the two germline ends. The sample comes from a study of T cell responses to AZD1222 COVID-19 vaccine. General observations from the study: All repertoire sampling was performed exclusively after the peak T cell response. Two doses of AZD1222 preceded a rise in Spike-specific TCR breadth and depth.

Here immunoSEQ multiplex PCR was the method, and the copy in TCRdb shows in-frame clones only, minus some. The repertoire holds 78,000 or so clones, with 70% to 90% as singletons. The chain couples TRBV5-1 to TRBJ2-7, with D perhaps assigned TRBD1 or TRBD2 (5 bases each). The input for sequencing was peripheral blood, taken on day 0 of AZD1222 vaccination. The clonotype was recovered from an adult in good health. The CDR3 DNA sequence: TGCGCCAGCAGCCCAAGTGCCGGGACCAGAAGGTTCTACGAGCAGTACTTC. Protein sequence: CASSPSAGTRRFYEQYF.